The T cell receptor beta chain under discussion was sequenced for a study of blood T cell repertoires in COVID-19. The overall study: Samples representing acute and convalescent COVID-19 were sourced from the United States, Italy and Spain. T cells, B-cell-depleted T cells, or PBMCs provided the cDNA or gDNA that served as material.

How the authors handled the data: Reference gene primer amplification gave nucleated cell count estimates. The repertoire was sequenced with immunoSEQ multiplex PCR; TCRdb's copy has only in-frame clones and lacks some. V and J calls and clone size are as listed in that table; D and trimming were resolved from the DNA. Of about 210,000 clones listed, around 82% are singletons. The TCR was taken from a woman in her forties or fifties with acute or convalescent COVID-19. The sequencing input was peripheral blood.

The CDR3 loop reads CASSLYSPSSGRGNEQFF. The CDR3 nucleotides read TGTGCCAGCAGCTTATACTCCCCCAGTAGCGGGAGGGGCAATGAGCAGTTCTTC. The chain is built from TRBV7-3 and TRBJ2-1; 11 nucleotides agree with TRBD2. Looked up from germline, CDR1 is SGHTA and CDR2 is FQGTGA. With 2 bases clipped from V and 6 bases from J, the junction kept 12 bases outside the gene matches. There are 18 residues in the CDR3.